These 5 T cell receptor beta chains were sequenced from one sample in a study of blood T cell repertoires in COVID-19. Using immunoSEQ multiplex PCR, the repertoire was profiled, and TCRdb retains in-frame clones only, with some absent. The sample includes roughly 70,000 clones, around 86% seen only once; the top ten take roughly 30%. The sequenced sample consisted of peripheral blood. The source is an elderly woman with active or convalescent COVID-19.

This rearrangement joins TRBV5-6 to TRBJ1-2; no reliable D call. Germline loops: CDR1 SGHDT, CDR2 YYEEEE. The CDR3 consists of 14 residues. Between the trimmed V and J ends, which lost 2 bases and 0 bases, there was a span of 8 bases. As DNA, the CDR3 is TGTGCCAGCAGCTTAACCGGTGCTAACTATGGCTACACCTTC. Protein product: CASSLTGANYGYTF.

The chain links TRBV7-9 to TRBJ2-7; the D is unclear. Germline V lookup: CDR1 SEHNR, CDR2 FQNEAQ (reference sequence). V lost 5 bases to trimming and J lost 7 bases, with 18 bases between them. The CDR3 totals 14 residues. CDR3 nucleotide sequence: TGTGCCAGCAGCCCCAGAGACATTAGGAAAGAGCAGTACTTC. It is translated as CASSPRDIRKEQYF.

This chain links TRBV12-3 or TRBV12-4 with TRBJ2-3; no definite D call. The CDR3 extends over 13 amino acids. Trimming pared 2 bases from V and 5 bases from J, leaving 8 bases between. CDR3 bases: TGTGCCAGCAGTTTACTTCGGTTAGATACGCAGTATTTT. Encoded protein: CASSLLRLDTQYF.

The chain couples TRBV6-4 to TRBJ1-5, with 7 bases matching TRBD1. Germline V gene data show CDR1 as MRHNA and CDR2 as SNTAGT. Trimming at V came to 5 bases and at J to 7 bases, leaving 5 bases not matched to a gene. The CDR3 is made up of 13 amino acids. CDR3 in amino acids: CASSIDREQPQHF. CDR3 in DNA: TGTGCCAGCAGTATCGACAGGGAGCAGCCCCAGCATTTT.

The V gene is TRBV5-1, the J gene TRBJ1-4; D is ambiguous. Germline values: CDR1 SGHRS, CDR2 YFSETQ. V was cut by 4 bases and J by 7 bases, with 17 bases left in between. CDR3 length equals 15 residues. In DNA, the CDR3 is TGCGCCAGCAGCCCGACCGGGTCTCCGGGTGAAAAACTGTTTTTT. Its translation: CASSPTGSPGEKLFF. Drawing the rest from reference TRBV5-1 and TRBJ1-4, the complete variable domain is KAGVTQTPRYLIKTRGQQVTLSCSPISGHRSVSWYQQTPGQGLQFLFEYFSETQRNKGNFPGRFSGRQFSNSRSEMNVSTLELGDSALYLCASSPTGSPGEKLFFGSGTQLSVL.